This T cell receptor beta chain was captured by sequencing in a study of PD-1 blockade in classical Hodgkin lymphoma. Findings and limits, study-wide: Possibly reflecting disease activity or prior therapy, repertoire differences have causes that remain undefined. Nivolumab initiation under 1 year post-ASCT meant exclusion. A significant rise in TCR diversity was seen by C4D1 for CD4+ cells but not for CD8+ cells.

Time point denoted: cycle 4 day 1 (C4D1), after 5 to 7 weeks of nivolumab. Every single patient, without exception, relapsed after autologous stem cell transplantation, and brentuximab vedotin exposure varied. This clone was seen only once. Antigen specificity is unknown. Repertoires were generated with immunoSEQ multiplex PCR, while TCRdb's copy carries only in-frame clones and drops some. This sample has 90,000 to 100,000 clones, with roughly 78% found just once. The V and J ends lost 6 bases and 0 bases, in that order; junction bases with no gene match: 4. The CDR3 contains 15 residues. Germline lookup yields CDR1 MNHEY and CDR2 SVGAGI.

The sample here was peripheral blood mononuclear cells (PBMCs), taken before the fourth cycle of nivolumab. This chain links TRBV6-5 with TRBJ2-1, with 8 positions matching TRBD1. This receptor was obtained from a human donor with classical Hodgkin lymphoma. DNA of the CDR3: TGTGCCAGCAGCTTCACAGGGGGCTCCTACAATGAGCAGTTCTTC. Its translation: CASSFTGGSYNEQFF.